Shown below are 10 T cell receptor beta chains from a single sample sequenced in a study of preoperative IRX-2 immunotherapy in early breast cancer. Data came from immunoSEQ multiplex PCR; TCRdb stores just in-frame clones and leaves some out. This table has some 29,000 clones, almost 90% appearing once. Documented treatment: preoperative locoregional IRX-2 cytokine immunotherapy. The specimen was collected from a patient treated with IRX-2 immunotherapy. These receptors all come from a human donor with breast cancer.

V is TRBV7-9 and J is TRBJ1-3; maybe TRBD1 (6 bases). Between the trimmed V and J ends, which lost 7 bases and 8 bases, there was a span of 12 bases. The length of the CDR3 is 12 residues. Germline CDR1 reads SEHNR; CDR2 reads FQNEAQ (reference sequence). The CDR3: CASILQGDTIYF. CDR3 nucleotide sequence: TGTGCCAGCATCCTACAGGGAGACACCATATATTTT.

This clone was counted a few times. V is TRBV12-5 and J is TRBJ2-7; D is undetermined. V lost 6 bases to trimming and J lost 6 bases, with 18 bases between them. The V gene's germline CDR1 is LGHNT and CDR2 FRNRAP. The CDR3 extends over 14 amino acids. The CDR3 protein is CASGFQMGASEQYF. CDR3 bases: TGTGCTAGTGGATTTCAAATGGGCGCAAGCGAGCAGTACTTC.

The J gene is TRBJ2-3, the V gene TRBV9; a weak D match, TRBD2 (7 bases). CDR3 length: 15 amino acids. Germline V CDR1 and CDR2: SGDLS, YYNGEE. Between the trimmed V and J ends, which lost 6 bases and 3 bases, there was a span of 17 bases. CDR3 region: CASTGRGPSTDTQYF. CDR3 sequence (DNA): TGTGCCAGCACCGGGCGGGGGCCAAGTACAGATACGCAGTATTTT.

V is TRBV7-9 and J is TRBJ2-4; D uncertain. Trimming left V 1 base short and J 1 base short, with 5 bases between. CDR1 and CDR2 from the germline V gene are SEHNR and FQNEAQ (reference sequence). This CDR3 is built from 14 residues. This CDR3 reads CASSLDGAKNIQYF. CDR3 DNA: TGTGCCAGCAGCTTAGATGGGGCCAAAAACATTCAGTACTTC.

The CDR3 here is CASSKNEKLFF. The CDR3 coding sequence is TGTGCCAGCAGCAAAAATGAAAAACTGTTTTTT. The rearrangement joins TRBV7-9 to TRBJ1-4; no clear D. Germline CDR1 SEHNR, CDR2 FQNEAQ (reference sequence). The CDR3 sequence is 11 residues long. V lost 5 bases and J lost 5, with 3 bases in between.

This clone was observed a single time. The chain combines TRBV2 with TRBJ2-5, with D hard to call. The J call is in doubt because the DNA end fits TRBJ2-7 better. CDR1 SNHLY and CDR2 FYNNEI come from the germline V gene. The CDR3 loop spans 16 amino acids. The CDR3 loop reads CASSEAIGFSDYEQYF. DNA of the CDR3: TGTGCCAGCAGTGAAGCAATCGGATTTTCCGACTACGAGCAGTACTTC.

V usage is TRBV9 and J usage is TRBJ1-4; a weak D match, TRBD1 (5 bases). The V end was cut by 6 bases, the J end by 7 bases, with 16 bases between. The CDR3 runs to 14 residues. CDR1 and CDR2 from the germline V gene are SGDLS and YYNGEE. DNA of the CDR3: TGTGCCAGCACCCGAGACAGCGGTGGTGAAAAACTGTTTTTT. Translating gives CASTRDSGGEKLFF.

This clone appeared once. This sequence joins TRBV23-1 and TRBJ1-1; D gene uncertain. TRBV23-1 is an ORF for which the function is uncertain. This CDR3 contains 13 residues. V lost 8 bases and J 9 bases, leaving 19 bases between the germline ends. CDR3 in amino acids: CASLRTYASKAFF. The CDR3 DNA follows: TGCGCCAGCCTCCGGACCTACGCATCTAAAGCTTTCTTT.

The chain couples TRBV25-1 to TRBJ2-5; tentatively, D is TRBD2 (5 bases). This CDR3 contains 15 residues. V shed 3 bases and J shed 0 bases, with 11 bases lying between them. CDR1 and CDR2 (germline): MGHDK, SYGVNS. In DNA form, the CDR3 reads TGTGCCAGCAGTGAGACACGGAGGTACCAAGAGACCCAGTACTTC. It codes for CASSETRRYQETQYF.

The chain combines TRBV19 with TRBJ1-5, with 7 bases that match TRBD1. The V and J ends lost 5 bases and 3 bases, in that order; junction bases with no gene match: 10. CDR3 length: 16 amino acids. CDR1 is LNHDA, CDR2 SQIVND, per germline (reference sequence). For the CDR3, the DNA is TGTGCCAGTAGTCCACCCGGGACAGCGGACAATCAGCCCCAGCATTTT. It yields the protein CASSPPGTADNQPQHF.